This T cell receptor beta chain appears in the sequencing data of a study of T cell responses to AZD1222 COVID-19 vaccine. General study results and limits: Two AZD1222 administrations were followed by greater Spike-specific TCR breadth and depth. Targeting of unmutated variant regions was reportedly seen in nearly half of spike-specific TCRs.

Germline V lookup: CDR1 SGHNT, CDR2 YYREEE (reference sequence). V was pared by 2 bases and J by 5 bases, with 7 bases between. The CDR3 loop spans 12 amino acids. As to this clone: As yet, its antigen is unknown.

The assay was immunoSEQ multiplex PCR, and TCRdb's table has in-frame clones only and misses some. The sample carries around 92,000 clones, approximately 84% recorded once. The V gene is TRBV5-4, the J gene TRBJ1-1; D is uncertain. Specimen: peripheral blood, collected on day 0 of AZD1222 vaccination. This receptor was identified in an adult in good health. CDR3 sequence: CASSLPGTEAFF. The CDR3 bases are TGTGCCAGCAGCTTACCGGGAACTGAAGCTTTCTTT.